The clone carrying this T cell receptor (beta chain) was seen only once. The antigen remains undetermined. The junction departs from germline at one end; a sequencing error may be responsible. This sample is part of a study of cytomegalovirus exposure and HLA in healthy donors. Whole-study results and caveats: A further, later analysis showed that HLA-associated TCR beta chains (compared with equally common others) were more clonally expanded. The productive fraction for most TCR beta V segments was about 87% or about 30% in an earlier analysis. Many donors carried some public TCRs, although rarity characterized most TCR sequences.

Use of 60 Vbeta and 13 Jbeta primers characterized the PCR. Profiling relied on immunoSEQ multiplex PCR, and the TCRdb table lists in-frame clones only, not all of them. The sample lists over 100,000 clones; about 74% were seen once. This CDR3 is 15 amino acids long. The germline CDR1 and CDR2 sequences are MGHRA and YSYEKL. The material sequenced was PBMCs. The rearrangement links TRBV4-1 to TRBJ2-7; D may be TRBD1 (6 bases). This sequence originates from a male donor in good health and CMV-seronegative. CDR3 bases: TGTGCCAGCAGCCAAGAAATTGGACAGTCCCACGAGCAGTACTTC. Residues: CASSQEIGQSHEQYF.